This T cell receptor beta chain was found in a study of CD8+ T cells in alopecia areata. About the study: Treated patients received oral tofacitinib, 5 to 10 mg twice daily.

This clone was picked up one time. Specimens obtained from alopecia areata patients comprised lesional scalp punch biopsies and peripheral blood. Germline loops: CDR1 LNHDA, CDR2 SQIVND (reference sequence). Unmatched junction bases numbered 6, after V lost 6 bases and J lost 0 bases. The CDR3 length is 16 residues. Extraction and reverse transcription of RNA yielded cDNA as the sequencing template. Only in-frame clones appear in the TCRdb table, and some are missing; sequencing was by immunoSEQ multiplex PCR. Counted here are about 15,000 clones, more than 50% occurring once; the ten biggest clones make up over 9%.

Specimen: skin. The V call is TRBV19, the J call TRBJ2-1, with 9 bases aligning to TRBD2. This TCR was recovered from a human donor with alopecia areata. This CDR3 reads CASRGTSLFSYNEQFF. DNA of the CDR3: TGTGCCAGTAGGGGGACTAGCCTTTTCTCCTACAATGAGCAGTTCTTC.